The sequence of this T cell receptor (beta chain) was determined in a study of T cells in Graves' hyperthyroidism and ophthalmopathy. Overall study context: It was at initial diagnosis, before any treatment, that peripheral blood was collected.

RNA transcripts gave rise to amplified TCR beta CDR3 regions. First-round RT-PCR with HTBI primers amplified the TCR CDR3 region. TCRdb re-called the multiplex PCR reads through MiXCR, storing one row per CDR3 protein. Of about 290,000 distinct CDR3 sequences in the sample, 15% to 20% were seen once. The CDR3 extends over 14 amino acids. Per germline, CDR1 SGHRS and CDR2 YFSETQ. V lost 4 bases and J lost 10; bases outside the gene matches: 8. Sequencing input: blood. The chain combines TRBV5-1 with TRBJ2-1, with 10 bases that match TRBD1. The TCR originated in a man younger than 45 with Graves' hyperthyroidism. The CDR3: CASSPTGTGDEQFF. Written as DNA, the CDR3 is TGCGCCAGCAGCCCAACCGGGACAGGGGACGAGCAGTTCTTC.